These 2 T cell receptor beta chains were all obtained from the same sample, sequenced in a study of blood T cell repertoires in COVID-19 (dated by TCRdb to between 2020 and 2021). The library was obtained by the immunoSEQ multiplex PCR assay. TCRdb stores this immuneACCESS table with in-frame sequences only. Part of the clones is absent; in the studies checked, under half of the shortfall reflects unresolved V genes, and no reason is known for the rest. The sample table records more than 200,000 clones; 88% of these occur just once. Together, the top ten hold roughly 1.4% of the sample. The sequenced sample consisted of peripheral blood. The receptors stem from a man at least 80 years old with acute or convalescent COVID-19.

This chain uses TRBV29-1 with TRBJ2-5; D may be TRBD2 (5 bases). The CDR3 totals 11 residues. Germline CDR1 SQVTM, CDR2 ANQGSEA. V was pared by 4 bases and J by 4 bases, with 7 bases between. CDR3 sequence reads: CSVGERETQYF. The DNA of the CDR3 is TGCAGCGTTGGGGAGAGAGAGACCCAGTACTTC.

V and J are TRBV6-5 and TRBJ1-2, with D possibly being TRBD1 (5 bases). V was clipped by 8 bases and J by 3 bases, with 16 bases between them. CDR3 length equals 14 residues. Germline CDR1 reads MNHEY; CDR2 reads SVGAGI. CDR3 nucleotides: TGTGCCAGCTGCAAGCTCAAGGGGTACTATGGCTACACCTTC. Translating it yields CASCKLKGYYGYTF.